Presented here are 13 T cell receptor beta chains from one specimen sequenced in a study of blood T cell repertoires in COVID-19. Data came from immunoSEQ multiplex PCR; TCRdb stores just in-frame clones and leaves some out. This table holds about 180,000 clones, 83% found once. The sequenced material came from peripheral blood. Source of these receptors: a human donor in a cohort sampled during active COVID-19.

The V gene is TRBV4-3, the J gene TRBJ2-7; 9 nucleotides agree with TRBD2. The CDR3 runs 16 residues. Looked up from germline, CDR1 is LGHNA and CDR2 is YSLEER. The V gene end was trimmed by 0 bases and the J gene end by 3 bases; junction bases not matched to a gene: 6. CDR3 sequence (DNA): TGCGCCAGCAGCCAAGATCCGGCGGGAGGGGGCTACGAGCAGTACTTC. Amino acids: CASSQDPAGGGYEQYF.

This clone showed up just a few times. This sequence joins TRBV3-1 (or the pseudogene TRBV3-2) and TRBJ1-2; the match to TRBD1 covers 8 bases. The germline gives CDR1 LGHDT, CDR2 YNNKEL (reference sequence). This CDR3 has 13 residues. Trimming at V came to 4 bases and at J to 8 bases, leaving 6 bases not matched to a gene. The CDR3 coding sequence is TGTGCCAGCAGCCGACAGGGGTTGCCGGGCTACACCTTC. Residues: CASSRQGLPGYTF.

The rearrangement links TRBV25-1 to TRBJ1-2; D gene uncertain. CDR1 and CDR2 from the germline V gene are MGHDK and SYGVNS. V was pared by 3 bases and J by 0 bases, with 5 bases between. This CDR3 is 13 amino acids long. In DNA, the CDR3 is TGTGCCAGCAGTGATGCGTCTAACTATGGCTACACCTTC. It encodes CASSDASNYGYTF.

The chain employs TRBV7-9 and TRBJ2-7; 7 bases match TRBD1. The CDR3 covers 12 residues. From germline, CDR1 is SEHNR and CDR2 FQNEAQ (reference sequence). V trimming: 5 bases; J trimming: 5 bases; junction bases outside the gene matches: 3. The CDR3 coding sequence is TGTGCCAGCAGCAGACAGGGAAACGAGCAGTACTTC. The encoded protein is CASSRQGNEQYF.

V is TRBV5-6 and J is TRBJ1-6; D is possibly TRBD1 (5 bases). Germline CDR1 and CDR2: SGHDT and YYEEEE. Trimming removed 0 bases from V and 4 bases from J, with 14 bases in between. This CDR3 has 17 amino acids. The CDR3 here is CASSLEVGADYNSPLHF. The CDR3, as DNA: TGTGCCAGCAGCTTGGAGGTAGGGGCGGATTATAATTCACCCCTCCACTTT.

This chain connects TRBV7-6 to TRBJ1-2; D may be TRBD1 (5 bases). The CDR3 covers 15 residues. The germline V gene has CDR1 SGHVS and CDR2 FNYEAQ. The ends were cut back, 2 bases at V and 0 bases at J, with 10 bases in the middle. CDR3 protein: CASSLSDSPNYGYTF. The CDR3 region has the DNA TGTGCCAGCAGCTTAAGTGACAGCCCTAACTATGGCTACACCTTC.

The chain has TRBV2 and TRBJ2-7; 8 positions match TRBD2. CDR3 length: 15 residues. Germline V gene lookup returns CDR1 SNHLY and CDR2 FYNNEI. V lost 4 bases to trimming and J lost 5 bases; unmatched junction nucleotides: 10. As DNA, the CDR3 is TGTGCCAGCAGTGCGCAGGGACTAGGAGAGAACGAGCAGTACTTC. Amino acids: CASSAQGLGENEQYF.

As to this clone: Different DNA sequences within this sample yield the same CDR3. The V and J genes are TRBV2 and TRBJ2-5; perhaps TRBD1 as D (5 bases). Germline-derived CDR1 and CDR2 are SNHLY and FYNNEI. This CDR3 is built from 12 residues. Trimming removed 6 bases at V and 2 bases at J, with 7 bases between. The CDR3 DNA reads TGTGCCAGCAGCGACAGACAAGAGACCCAGTACTTC. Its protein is CASSDRQETQYF.

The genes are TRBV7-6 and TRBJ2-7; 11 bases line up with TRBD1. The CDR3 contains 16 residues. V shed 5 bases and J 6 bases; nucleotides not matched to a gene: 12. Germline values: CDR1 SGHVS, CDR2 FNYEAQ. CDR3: CASSPAIGTGGGEQYF. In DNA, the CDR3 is TGTGCCAGCAGCCCGGCCATTGGGACAGGGGGGGGCGAGCAGTACTTC. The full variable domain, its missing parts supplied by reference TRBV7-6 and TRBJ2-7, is GAGVSQSPRYKVTKRGQDVALRCDPISGHVSLYWYRQALGQGPEFLTYFNYEAQQDKSGLPNDRFSAERPEGSISTLTIQRTEQRDSAMYRCASSPAIGTGGGEQYFGPGTRLTVT.

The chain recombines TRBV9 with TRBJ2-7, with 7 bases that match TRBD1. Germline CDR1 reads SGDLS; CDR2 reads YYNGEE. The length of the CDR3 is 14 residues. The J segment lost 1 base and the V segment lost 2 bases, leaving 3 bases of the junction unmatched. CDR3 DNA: TGTGCCAGCAGCGTGGGGGACAGATCCTACGAGCAGTACTTC. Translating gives CASSVGDRSYEQYF.

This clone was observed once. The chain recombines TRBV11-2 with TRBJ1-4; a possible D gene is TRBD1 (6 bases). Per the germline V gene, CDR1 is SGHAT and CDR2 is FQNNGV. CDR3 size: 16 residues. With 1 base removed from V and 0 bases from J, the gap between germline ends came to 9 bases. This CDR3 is CASSLVRTATNEKLFF. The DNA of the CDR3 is TGTGCCAGCAGCTTAGTCCGGACAGCAACTAATGAAAAACTGTTTTTT.

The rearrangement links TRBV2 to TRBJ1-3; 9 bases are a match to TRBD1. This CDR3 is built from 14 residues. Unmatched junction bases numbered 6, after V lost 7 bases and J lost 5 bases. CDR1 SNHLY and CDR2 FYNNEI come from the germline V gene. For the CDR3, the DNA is TGTGCCAGCACCCCGGACAGGGGAAGAAACACCATATATTTT. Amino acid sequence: CASTPDRGRNTIYF.

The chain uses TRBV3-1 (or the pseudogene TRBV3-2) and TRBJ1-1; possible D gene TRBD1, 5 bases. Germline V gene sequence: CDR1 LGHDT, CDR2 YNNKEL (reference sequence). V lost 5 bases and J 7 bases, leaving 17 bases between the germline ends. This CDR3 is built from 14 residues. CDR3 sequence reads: CASSNDQGNNEAFF. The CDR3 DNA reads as TGTGCCAGCAGCAACGACCAGGGAAATAATGAAGCTTTCTTT.